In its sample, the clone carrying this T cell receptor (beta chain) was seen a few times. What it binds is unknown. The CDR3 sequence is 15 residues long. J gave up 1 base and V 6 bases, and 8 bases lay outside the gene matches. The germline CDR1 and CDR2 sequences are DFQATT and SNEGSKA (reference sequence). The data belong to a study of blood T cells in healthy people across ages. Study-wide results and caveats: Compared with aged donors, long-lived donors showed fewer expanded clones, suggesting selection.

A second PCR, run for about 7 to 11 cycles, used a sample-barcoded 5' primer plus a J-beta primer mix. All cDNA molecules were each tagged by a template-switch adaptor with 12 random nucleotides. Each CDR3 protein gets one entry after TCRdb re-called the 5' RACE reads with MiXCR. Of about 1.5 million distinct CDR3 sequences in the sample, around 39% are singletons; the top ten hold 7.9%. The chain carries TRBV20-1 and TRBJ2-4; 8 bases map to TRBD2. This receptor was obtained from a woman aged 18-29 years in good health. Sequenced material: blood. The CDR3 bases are TGCAGTGCCGCCAGGGCTAGCGGGGCCAAAAACATTCAGTACTTC. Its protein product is CSAARASGAKNIQYF.